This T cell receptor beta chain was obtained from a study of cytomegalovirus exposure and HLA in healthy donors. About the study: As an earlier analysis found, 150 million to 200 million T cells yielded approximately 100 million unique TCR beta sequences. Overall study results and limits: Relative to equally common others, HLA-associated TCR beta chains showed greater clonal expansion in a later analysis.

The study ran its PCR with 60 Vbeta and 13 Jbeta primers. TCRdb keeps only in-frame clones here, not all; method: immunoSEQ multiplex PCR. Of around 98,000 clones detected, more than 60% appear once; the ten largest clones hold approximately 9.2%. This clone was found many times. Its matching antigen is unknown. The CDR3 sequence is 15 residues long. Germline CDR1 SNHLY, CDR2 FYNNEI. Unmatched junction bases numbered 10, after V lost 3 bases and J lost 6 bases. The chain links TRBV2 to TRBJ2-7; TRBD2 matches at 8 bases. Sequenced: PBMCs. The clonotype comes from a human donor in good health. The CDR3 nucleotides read TGTGCCAGCAGTGATGGGGGCGGGAGGACGCCCGAGCAGTACTTC. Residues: CASSDGGGRTPEQYF. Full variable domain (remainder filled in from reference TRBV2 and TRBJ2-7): EPEVTQTPSHQVTQMGQEVILRCVPISNHLYFYWYRQILGQKVEFLVSFYNNEISEKSEIFDDQFSVERPDGSNFTLKIRSTKLEDSAMYFCASSDGGGRTPEQYFGPGTRLTVT.